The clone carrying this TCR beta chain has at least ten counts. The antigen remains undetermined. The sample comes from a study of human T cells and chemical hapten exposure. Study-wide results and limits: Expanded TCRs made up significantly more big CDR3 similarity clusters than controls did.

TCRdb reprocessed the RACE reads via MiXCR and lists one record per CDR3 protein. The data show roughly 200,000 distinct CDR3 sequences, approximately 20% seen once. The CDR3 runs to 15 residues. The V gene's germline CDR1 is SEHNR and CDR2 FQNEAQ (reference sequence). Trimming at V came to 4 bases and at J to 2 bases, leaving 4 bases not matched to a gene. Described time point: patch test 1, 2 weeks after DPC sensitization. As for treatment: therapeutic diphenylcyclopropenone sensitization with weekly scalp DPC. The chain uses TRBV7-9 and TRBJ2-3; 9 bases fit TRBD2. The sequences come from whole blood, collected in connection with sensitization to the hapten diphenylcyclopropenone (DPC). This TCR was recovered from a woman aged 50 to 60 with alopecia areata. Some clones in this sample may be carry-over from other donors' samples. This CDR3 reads CASSWTSAFTDTQYF. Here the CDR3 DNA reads TGTGCCAGCAGCTGGACTAGCGCCTTCACAGATACGCAGTATTTT.